This entry lists 25 T cell receptor beta chains sequenced from one sample in a study of blood T cells in healthy people across ages. Alongside a J-beta primer mix, a sample-barcoded 5' primer served in a second PCR lasting about 7 to 11 cycles. Each CDR3 protein gets one entry after TCRdb re-called the 5' RACE reads with MiXCR. Of about 930,000 distinct CDR3 sequences detected, about 28% appear once; the ten largest clones hold roughly 10%. The same data also contributed to another study, on T cells of mothers and their children.

The source material was blood. These receptors were taken from a middle-aged woman in good health.

The chain uses TRBV28 and TRBJ2-7; D might be TRBD1 or TRBD2, each matching 5 bases. V was clipped by 3 bases and J by 2 bases, with 11 bases between them. This CDR3 has 14 residues. Germline V gene lookup returns CDR1 MDHEN and CDR2 SYDVKM. CDR3 residues: CASSLSVGPYEQYF. The CDR3 DNA sequence: TGTGCCAGCAGTTTGAGTGTGGGACCCTACGAGCAGTACTTC.

J is TRBJ1-1 and V is TRBV6-2 or TRBV6-3, with D possibly TRBD1 on 6 matching bases. The CDR3 extends over 13 amino acids. Deletions cut 5 bases from V and 9 bases from J, with 16 bases between. Germline V lookup: CDR1 MNHEY, CDR2 SVGEGT. The CDR3 protein is CASSLTQGPKAFF. CDR3 DNA: TGTGCCAGCAGTCTTACACAGGGTCCTAAAGCTTTCTTT.

For the CDR3, the DNA is TGTGCCAGCAGCCAAGCCCGGGACAGCCCTGGCTACACCTTC. Its protein is CASSQARDSPGYTF. The chain recombines TRBV3-1 with TRBJ1-2, with 7 bases that match TRBD1. After removal of 1 base from V and 7 bases from J, the junction contained 6 bases not matched to a gene. Germline assignment: CDR1 LGHDT and CDR2 YNNKEL (reference sequence). The CDR3 has 14 amino acids.

This clonotype has a count of ten or more. This chain joins TRBV6-5 and TRBJ1-2; D remains unclear. Germline CDR1 reads MNHEY; CDR2 reads SVGAGI. CDR3 size: 15 residues. Trimming removed 4 bases at V and 0 bases at J, with 12 bases between. CDR3: CASSWSGTANYGYTF. The CDR3 nucleotides read TGTGCCAGCAGTTGGTCCGGTACAGCTAACTATGGCTACACCTTC.

This clonotype came up a few times. In DNA form, the CDR3 reads TGCGCCAGCAGCCAAAAGACGGGGGCTGGCTATGGCTACACCTTC. Translation gives CASSQKTGAGYGYTF. V and J are TRBV4-1 and TRBJ1-2; TRBD1 is a possible D gene (6 bases). The V end was cut by 2 bases, the J end by 4 bases, with 14 bases between. The CDR3 has 15 amino acids. The V gene's germline CDR1 is MGHRA and CDR2 YSYEKL.

About this clonotype: A much larger clone differs by one base, so this may be a read error. The chain couples TRBV20-1 to TRBJ2-5, with TRBD1 identical over 12 bases. From germline, CDR1 is DFQATT and CDR2 SNEGSKA (reference sequence). The CDR3 consists of 20 residues. The CDR3 nucleotides are TGCAGTGCTAGAGATTTTGTGGGATTAGGGGACAGGGGGCCTAAAGAGGCCCAGTACTTC. This sequence encodes CSARDFVGLGDRGPKEAQYF.

The chain carries TRBV7-9 and TRBJ1-4; D unclear. The CDR3 runs to 14 residues. Germline CDR1 SEHNR, CDR2 FQNEAQ (reference sequence). Trimming stripped 5 bases from V and 2 bases from J, with 9 bases between. The CDR3 coding sequence is TGTGCCAGCAGCACGGCCCCTACTAATGAAAAACTGTTTTTT. Translating it yields CASSTAPTNEKLFF.

The chain recombines TRBV4-3 with TRBJ2-5; D may be TRBD1 or TRBD2 (5 bases each). The CDR3 is made up of 15 amino acids. V was cut by 3 bases and J by 4 bases, with 15 bases left in between. The germline CDR1 and CDR2 sequences are LGHNA and YSLEER. DNA for the CDR3: TGCGCCAGCAGCCATGGAGAACCGGGACGAGAGACCCAGTACTTC. Its protein product is CASSHGEPGRETQYF.

V and J are TRBV27 and TRBJ1-3; 7 positions agree with TRBD1. The CDR3 runs 15 residues. V shed 4 bases, J shed 0 bases, and the junction held 3 bases outside the gene matches. Germline CDR1 and CDR2: MNHEY and SMNVEV (reference sequence). The CDR3 loop reads CASSSSGGSGNTIYF. In DNA form, the CDR3 reads TGTGCCAGCAGTTCCTCAGGGGGCTCTGGAAACACCATATATTTT.

This clonotype was recorded a few times. The chain uses TRBV3-1 and TRBJ2-3; 9 nucleotides line up with TRBD2. The CDR3 totals 15 residues. With 1 base clipped from V and 7 bases from J, the junction kept 6 bases outside the gene matches. From germline, CDR1 is LGHDT and CDR2 YNNKEL (reference sequence). In nucleotides, the CDR3 is TGTGCCAGCAGCCAAGGAATTAGCGGGGGAAATACGCAGTATTTT. Translated: CASSQGISGGNTQYF.

This chain links TRBV6-2 or TRBV6-3 with TRBJ2-5; 7 bases map to TRBD2. The CDR3 totals 13 residues. Germline trimming cut 7 bases from V and 4 bases from J; bases unmatched to any gene: 6. Germline CDR1 MNHEY, CDR2 SVGEGT. CDR3 sequence: CASNPGGGETQYF. For the CDR3, the DNA is TGTGCCAGCAACCCGGGAGGAGGAGAGACCCAGTACTTC.

The V call is TRBV7-9, the J call TRBJ2-1; 9 bases are shared with TRBD1. Trimming cost V 5 bases and J 6 bases; bases outside gene matches: 5. The CDR3 spans 14 residues. The germline V gene encodes CDR1 SEHNR and CDR2 FQNEAQ (reference sequence). For the CDR3, the DNA is TGTGCCAGCAGCGACGGGACAGGGTTCAATGAGCAGTTCTTC. Translating it yields CASSDGTGFNEQFF.

This clonotype has ten or more counts. The gene calls are TRBV28 and TRBJ2-7; 10 positions agree with TRBD1. CDR1 and CDR2 from the germline V gene are MDHEN and SYDVKM. This CDR3 comprises 16 residues. J lost 2 bases, V lost 4 bases, and 8 bases had no gene match. Written as DNA, the CDR3 is TGTGCCAGCAGTTCCTCCCCGGGACAGGGGCCCTACGAGCAGTACTTC. It yields the protein CASSSSPGQGPYEQYF.

The table lists this clonotype with a few counts. The DNA is omitted, as the CDR3 cannot be located on it reliably, and the CDR3 follows TCRdb's listing. The gene calls are TRBV20-1 and TRBJ1-2. CDR1 is DFQATT, CDR2 SNEGSKA, per germline (reference sequence). The CDR3 sequence runs 11 residues, both termini included. The CDR3 loop reads CSARQFGLGTF.

This chain links TRBV7-2 with TRBJ2-5; no firm D call. Germline lookup yields CDR1 SGHTA and CDR2 FQGNSA. The CDR3 covers 14 residues. V gave up 5 bases and J gave up 5 bases, with 15 bases separating them. The CDR3 here is CASSPNSPPETQYF. In nucleotides, the CDR3 is TGTGCCAGCAGCCCTAATAGTCCACCGGAGACCCAGTACTTC.

This chain joins TRBV11-2 and TRBJ2-3, with 7 nucleotides matching TRBD2. The CDR3 totals 16 residues. Per germline, CDR1 SGHAT and CDR2 FQNNGV. J gave up 7 bases and V 4 bases, and 14 bases lay outside the gene matches. This CDR3 is CASSYSLGGGRHTQYF. The CDR3 DNA reads as TGTGCCAGCAGCTACTCGCTGGGCGGGGGAAGGCATACGCAGTATTTT.

In its sample, this clonotype was seen a few times. This sequence joins TRBV2 and TRBJ1-5, with TRBD1 matching over 8 bases. Germline trimming cut 4 bases from V and 6 bases from J; bases unmatched to any gene: 8. Germline values: CDR1 SNHLY, CDR2 FYNNEI. CDR3 length equals 15 residues. CDR3 sequence (DNA): TGTGCCAGCAGTGGCAGGGAACAGGGGGGTCAGCCCCAGCATTTT. It encodes CASSGREQGGQPQHF.

The J gene is TRBJ2-7, the V gene TRBV7-9; D is perhaps TRBD1 (5 bases). The CDR3 is 15 amino acids. Germline V CDR1 and CDR2: SEHNR, FQNEAQ (reference sequence). Trimming stripped 5 bases from V and 2 bases from J, with 16 bases between. CDR3 in DNA: TGTGCCAGCAGCCCAGACATATCAGGGCCCTACGAGCAGTACTTC. Its translation is CASSPDISGPYEQYF.

This chain links TRBV3-1 with TRBJ2-7; D is unresolved. The CDR3 has 15 amino acids. Germline V CDR1 and CDR2: LGHDT, YNNKEL (reference sequence). Trimming removed 1 base from V and 0 bases from J, with 10 bases in between. The chain's CDR3 is CASSQGGAHSYEQYF. The CDR3 DNA reads TGTGCCAGCAGCCAAGGAGGAGCACACTCCTACGAGCAGTACTTC.

The V gene is TRBV15, the J gene TRBJ2-1; D possibly uses TRBD1 or TRBD2 (7 bases each). The end of the DNA fits TRBJ2-7 better, so the J call may be wrong. CDR3 length: 15 amino acids. Germline-derived CDR1 and CDR2 are LNHNV and YYDKDF (reference sequence). The CDR3 nucleotides are TGTGCCACCAGCAGTAACCAGGGGGGGTCCTACGAGCAGTACTTC. Translation: CATSSNQGGSYEQYF.

CDR3 in amino acids: CASSQDRDGRISYGYTF. For the CDR3, the DNA is TGCGCCAGCAGCCAAGATCGAGATGGGAGGATAAGCTATGGCTACACCTTC. This sequence joins TRBV4-3 and TRBJ1-2, with D unresolved. The CDR3 consists of 17 residues. The germline CDR1 and CDR2 sequences are LGHNA and YSLEER. The ends were cut back, 0 bases at V and 4 bases at J, with 18 bases in the middle.

The rearrangement joins TRBV4-1 to TRBJ1-2, with a possible D match to TRBD1 (5 bases). V was pared by 4 bases and J by 5 bases, with 17 bases between. The CDR3 consists of 15 residues. Looked up from germline, CDR1 is MGHRA and CDR2 is YSYEKL. The DNA of the CDR3 is TGCGCCAGCAGCCCCATGAGTCAGGGCAGATATGGCTACACCTTC. Amino acids: CASSPMSQGRYGYTF.

Concerning this clonotype: The junction does not match germline at one end; this may be a read error. V and J are TRBV7-2 and TRBJ2-3; the D gene is possibly TRBD2 (6 bases). The CDR3 runs to 13 residues. The germline CDR1 and CDR2 sequences are SGHTA and FQGNSA. The CDR3 DNA sequence: TGCGCCAGCAGCTTTCGACGGGGGGATACGCAGTATTTT. It is translated as CASSFRRGDTQYF. The full variable domain, its missing parts supplied by reference TRBV7-2 and TRBJ2-3, is GAGVSQSPSNKVTEKGKDVELRCDPISGHTALYWYRQSLGQGLEFLIYFQGNSAPDKSGLPSDRFSAERTGGSVSTLTIQRTQQEDSAVYLCASSFRRGDTQYFGPGTRLTVL.

Ten or more counts support this clonotype. This sequence joins TRBV28 and TRBJ2-6; D call uncertain. Trimming shortened V by 4 bases and J by 0 bases, and 13 bases separated the two germline ends. Germline V gene lookup returns CDR1 MDHEN and CDR2 SYDVKM. The CDR3 sequence is 17 residues long. The CDR3 region is CASSSLIGVSGANVLTF. CDR3 DNA sequence: TGTGCCAGCAGTTCTTTGATAGGCGTCTCTGGGGCCAACGTCCTGACTTTC.

The sample holds one count of this clonotype. A much larger clone lies a single base off, so this may be a read error. The V call is TRBV20-1, the J call TRBJ2-7; D not resolved. Per the germline V gene, CDR1 is DFQATT and CDR2 is SNEGSKA (reference sequence). V was cut by 5 bases and J by 0 bases, with 11 bases left in between. This CDR3 has 13 residues. As DNA, the CDR3 is TGCAGTGCTTCCGGTCCATCCTCCTACGAGCAGTACTTC. Residues: CSASGPSSYEQYF.